Reported below is one T cell receptor beta chain. The antigen is undetermined. TCRdb's copy holds only in-frame clones and misses some; the assay was immunoSEQ multiplex PCR. The data show roughly 120,000 clones, with roughly 95% seen just once and 3% to 4% held by the top ten. The record originates from a study of graft-versus-host responses after intestinal transplantation. Study at large: Transplant recipients had multivisceral, liver-intestinal, or isolated intestinal grafts. General study findings and limits: The study found high graft-versus-host to host-versus-graft clonal ratios in allografts of patients with graft-donor T cell macrochimerism. Recipient marrow harbored GvH clones, some of which surfaced first in ileum or blood.

This TCR was recovered from a human donor who received an intestinal transplant. Sequencing used unstimulated CD8+ T cells sorted from spleen or lymph node cells, obtained before intestinal transplant.

DNA for the CDR3: TGTGCCAGCAGGTCCGACAGGGAGACCCAGTACTTC. It yields the protein CASRSDRETQYF. The chain employs TRBV6-5 and TRBJ2-5; perhaps TRBD1 as D (6 bases). The germline V gene encodes CDR1 MNHEY and CDR2 SVGAGI. The CDR3 covers 12 residues. V lost 6 bases and J lost 5, with 10 bases in between.